The entry below gives a single TCR beta chain sequence along with its context. Its target is unknown. Using immunoSEQ multiplex PCR, the repertoire was profiled, and TCRdb retains in-frame clones only, with some absent. The sample holds more than 65,000 clones, roughly nine tenths seen once. V shed 6 bases and J shed 6 bases, with 17 bases lying between them. The CDR3 has 14 residues. Germline CDR1 MDHEN, CDR2 SYDVKM. These data are taken from a study of OX40 agonist ivuxolimab in advanced cancers. Overall study: Intravenous ivuxolimab was administered to patients every 2 weeks at 0.01 to 10 mg/kg. Findings and limits, study-wide: In general, CD8+ T cells held more expanded clones than CD4+ did, on average. Expanded peripheral T-cell antigen specificity went undetermined.

This receptor was taken from an adult with an advanced solid tumor such as melanoma, head and neck, liver or kidney cancer. The sample consisted of CD4+ or CD8+ T cells sorted from blood, taken in a trial of the OX40 agonist ivuxolimab. The chain employs TRBV28 and TRBJ1-1; D is ambiguous. This CDR3 reads CASSPPGALPEAFF. CDR3 coding DNA: TGTGCCAGCAGCCCTCCCGGAGCGCTGCCTGAAGCTTTCTTT. The full variable domain, completed using reference TRBV28 and TRBJ1-1, is DVKVTQSSRYLVKRTGEKVFLECVQDMDHENMFWYRQDPGLGLRLIYFSYDVKMKEKGDIPEGYSVSREKKERFSLILESASTNQTSMYLCASSPPGALPEAFFGQGTRLTVV.